One and the same sample provided the 15 T cell receptor beta chains below, sequenced in a study of blood T cell repertoires in COVID-19. Libraries were prepared by immunoSEQ multiplex PCR; TCRdb keeps only in-frame clonotypes and omits some of them. The sample includes some 150,000 clones, approximately 90% of them seen just once. The sequenced sample consisted of peripheral blood. The receptors stem from a woman aged 60-70 years who had recovered from COVID-19.

This clone was seen once. The gene calls are TRBV5-1 and TRBJ2-3; 8 bases are shared with TRBD2. This CDR3 comprises 16 residues. V lost 1 base and J lost 6; bases outside the gene matches: 10. Germline CDR1 SGHRS, CDR2 YFSETQ. The CDR3 sequence: CASSLTPLAGGDTQYF. CDR3 DNA sequence: TGCGCCAGCAGCTTGACCCCGCTGGCGGGGGGTGATACGCAGTATTTT.

J is TRBJ2-7 and V is TRBV4-3; possible D gene TRBD1, 7 bases. Germline CDR1 and CDR2: LGHNA and YSLEER. The CDR3 totals 15 residues. V lost 1 base and J lost 1, with 11 bases in between. The CDR3, as DNA: TGCGCCAGCAGCCAAGTTCAGGGGGGTTCCTACGAGCAGTACTTC. This sequence encodes CASSQVQGGSYEQYF.

This rearrangement joins TRBV6-5 to TRBJ2-2; D uncertain. From germline, CDR1 is MNHEY and CDR2 SVGAGI. This CDR3 comprises 13 residues. The V and J ends lost 2 bases and 6 bases respectively, with 7 bases between them. CDR3 bases: TGTGCCAGCAGTTACCAGGTTCCCGGGGAGCTGTTTTTT. It is translated as CASSYQVPGELFF.

This clone was seen once. The chain employs TRBV28 and TRBJ1-2, with no clear D. Looked up from germline, CDR1 is MDHEN and CDR2 is SYDVKM. The CDR3 consists of 14 residues. Trimming left V 2 bases short and J 5 bases short, with 12 bases between. The CDR3, as DNA: TGTGCCAGCAGTTTACGGGTAAACACGTATGGCTACACCTTC. This codes for CASSLRVNTYGYTF.

The genes are TRBV21-1 and TRBJ2-7; the D segment call TRBD1 is taken from the table without a DNA check. TRBV21-1 is an annotated pseudogene. The CDR3 has 12 amino acids. The CDR3 sequence: CASSPTQVRQYF. The DNA for the CDR3 is TGTGCCAGCAGTCCGACCCAGGTCCGGCAGTACTTC.

The sample holds many counts of this clone. The chain employs TRBV18 and TRBJ1-3, with no clear D. This CDR3 spans 16 amino acids. Trimming removed 4 bases at V and 0 bases at J, with 13 bases between. Germline V CDR1 and CDR2: KGHSH, LQKENI. Here the CDR3 DNA reads TGTGCCAGCTCACGGACGGGAGGCTACTCTGGAAACACCATATATTTT. Its protein product is CASSRTGGYSGNTIYF.

The chain uses TRBV29-1 and TRBJ2-2; 7 bases line up with TRBD1. This CDR3 spans 13 amino acids. V lost 4 bases, J lost 4 bases, and 3 bases stayed unmatched. Germline lookup yields CDR1 SQVTM and CDR2 ANQGSEA. CDR3 residues: CSVARGFTGELFF. DNA for the CDR3: TGCAGCGTTGCCAGGGGGTTCACCGGGGAGCTGTTTTTT.

J is TRBJ1-4 and V is TRBV6-5; 9 bases are a match to TRBD1. CDR3 length equals 13 residues. Germline CDR1 reads MNHEY; CDR2 reads SVGAGI. V lost 7 bases, J lost 4 bases, and 1 base stayed unmatched. The CDR3 reads CASTGQGNEKLFF. For the CDR3, the DNA is TGTGCCAGCACGGGACAGGGTAATGAAAAACTGTTTTTT.

V usage is TRBV3-1 (or the pseudogene TRBV3-2) and J usage is TRBJ1-6, with D unresolved. V gave up 3 bases and J gave up 9 bases, with 12 bases separating them. The CDR3 consists of 14 residues. The germline CDR1 and CDR2 sequences are LGHDT and YNNKEL (reference sequence). The CDR3 region is CASSHRTESSPLHF. CDR3 coding DNA: TGTGCCAGCAGCCACCGGACTGAATCTTCACCCCTCCACTTT.

CDR3: CASSPRPGTGQPQHF. In DNA form, the CDR3 reads TGTGCCAGCTCACCACGGCCGGGGACAGGACAGCCCCAGCATTTT. The rearrangement joins TRBV18 to TRBJ1-5, with 8 bases lining up with TRBD1. This CDR3 region has 15 residues. J gave up 7 bases and V 1 base, and 6 bases lay outside the gene matches. Germline V gene data show CDR1 as KGHSH and CDR2 as LQKENI.

This clone is a singleton in its sample. DNA for the CDR3: TGCGCCAGCAGCTTGGCCCCGGCAGGGGTAAACTCACCCCTCCACTTT. Amino acid sequence: CASSLAPAGVNSPLHF. The rearrangement uses TRBV5-1 and TRBJ1-6; tentatively, D is TRBD1 (6 bases). This CDR3 contains 16 residues. The germline V gene has CDR1 SGHRS and CDR2 YFSETQ. V lost 0 bases and J 10 bases, leaving 17 bases between the germline ends.

This chain uses TRBV7-9 with TRBJ2-3; no definite D call. V was clipped by 5 bases and J by 2 bases, with 17 bases between them. The CDR3 sequence is 16 residues long. The V gene's germline CDR1 is SEHNR and CDR2 FQNEAQ (reference sequence). Here the CDR3 reads CASSQKQAASTDTQYF. CDR3 bases: TGTGCCAGCAGCCAAAAGCAGGCCGCTTCCACAGATACGCAGTATTTT.

The chain couples TRBV2 to TRBJ1-5; D unclear. Trimming removed 4 bases from V and 4 bases from J, with 8 bases in between. Germline values: CDR1 SNHLY, CDR2 FYNNEI. This CDR3 contains 13 residues. The CDR3 DNA follows: TGTGCCAGCAGTGCGCAGGCTAATCAGCCCCAGCATTTT. Translated, it gives CASSAQANQPQHF. Using reference TRBV2 and TRBJ1-5 for the parts outside the CDR3, the full variable domain is EPEVTQTPSHQVTQMGQEVILRCVPISNHLYFYWYRQILGQKVEFLVSFYNNEISEKSEIFDDQFSVERPDGSNFTLKIRSTKLEDSAMYFCASSAQANQPQHFGDGTRLSIL.

V usage is TRBV27 and J usage is TRBJ2-3; 11 nucleotides agree with TRBD2. In germline, CDR1 is MNHEY, CDR2 SMNVEV (reference sequence). This CDR3 comprises 19 residues. Trimming removed 2 bases from V and 4 bases from J; junction bases left unmatched: 14. CDR3 residues: CASSLLRPRSGGAADTQYF. The DNA of the CDR3 is TGTGCCAGCAGTTTACTCCGTCCTCGTAGCGGGGGGGCCGCAGATACGCAGTATTTT.

J is TRBJ2-3 and V is TRBV7-3, with D possibly TRBD1 on 6 matching bases. The CDR3 length is 14 residues. Germline CDR1 and CDR2: SGHTA and FQGTGA. Trimming shortened V by 8 bases and J by 2 bases, and 14 bases separated the two germline ends. The CDR3 bases are TGTGCCAGCGCTAAGGGGGACGACACAGATACGCAGTATTTT. Translation: CASAKGDDTDTQYF.